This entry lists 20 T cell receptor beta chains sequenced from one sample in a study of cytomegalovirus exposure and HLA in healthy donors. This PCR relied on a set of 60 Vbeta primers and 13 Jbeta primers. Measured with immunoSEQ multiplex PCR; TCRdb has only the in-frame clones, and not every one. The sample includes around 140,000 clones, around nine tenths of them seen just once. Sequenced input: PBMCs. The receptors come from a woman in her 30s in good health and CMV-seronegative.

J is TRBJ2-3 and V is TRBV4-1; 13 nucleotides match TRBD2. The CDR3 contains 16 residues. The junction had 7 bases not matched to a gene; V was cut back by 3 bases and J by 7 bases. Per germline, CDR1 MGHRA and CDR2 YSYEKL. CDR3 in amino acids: CASSHTSGGARNTQYF. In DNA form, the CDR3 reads TGCGCCAGCAGCCATACTAGCGGGGGGGCCCGTAATACGCAGTATTTT.

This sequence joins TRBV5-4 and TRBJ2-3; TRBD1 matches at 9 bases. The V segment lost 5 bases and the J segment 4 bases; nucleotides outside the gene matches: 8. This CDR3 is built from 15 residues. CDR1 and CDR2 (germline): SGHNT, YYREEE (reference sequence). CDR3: CASSSTGGIPDTQYF. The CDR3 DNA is TGTGCCAGCAGTTCGACAGGGGGTATCCCAGATACGCAGTATTTT.

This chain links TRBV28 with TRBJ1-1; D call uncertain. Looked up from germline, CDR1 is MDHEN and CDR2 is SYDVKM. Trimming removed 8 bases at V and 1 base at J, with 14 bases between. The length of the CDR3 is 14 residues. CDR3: CASGRHGRNTEAFF. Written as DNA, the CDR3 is TGTGCCAGCGGGAGACACGGGCGGAACACTGAAGCTTTCTTT.

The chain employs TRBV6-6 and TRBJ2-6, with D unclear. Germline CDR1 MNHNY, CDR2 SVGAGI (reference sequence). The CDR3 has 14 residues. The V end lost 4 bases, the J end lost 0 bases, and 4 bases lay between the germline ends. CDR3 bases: TGTGCCAGCAGTTCCGTCTCTGGGGCCAACGTCCTGACTTTC. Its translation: CASSSVSGANVLTF.

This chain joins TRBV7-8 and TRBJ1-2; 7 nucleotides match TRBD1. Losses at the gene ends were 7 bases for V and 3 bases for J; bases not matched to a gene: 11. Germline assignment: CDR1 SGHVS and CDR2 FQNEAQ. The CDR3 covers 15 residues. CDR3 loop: CASTQGRLSDYGYTF. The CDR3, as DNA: TGTGCCAGCACACAGGGGCGCCTATCGGACTATGGCTACACCTTC.

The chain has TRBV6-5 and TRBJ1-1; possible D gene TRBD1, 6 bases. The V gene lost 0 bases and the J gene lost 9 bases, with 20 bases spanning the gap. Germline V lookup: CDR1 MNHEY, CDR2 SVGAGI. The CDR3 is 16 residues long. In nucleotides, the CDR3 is TGTGCCAGCAGTTACTCGATACAGGGTGGGGGCCGGAAAGCTTTCTTT. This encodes CASSYSIQGGGRKAFF.

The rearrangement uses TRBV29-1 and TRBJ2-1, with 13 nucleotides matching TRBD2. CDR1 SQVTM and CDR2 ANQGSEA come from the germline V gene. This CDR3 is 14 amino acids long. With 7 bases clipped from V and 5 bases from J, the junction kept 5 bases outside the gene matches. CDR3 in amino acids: CSARGTSGDNEQFF. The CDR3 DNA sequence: TGCAGCGCTAGGGGGACTAGCGGGGACAATGAGCAGTTCTTC.

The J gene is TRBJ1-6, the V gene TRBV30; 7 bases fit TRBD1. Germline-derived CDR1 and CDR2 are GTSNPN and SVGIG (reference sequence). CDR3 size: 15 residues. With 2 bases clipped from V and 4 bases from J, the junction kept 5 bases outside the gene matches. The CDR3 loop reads CAWSPPGQYNSPLHF. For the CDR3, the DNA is TGTGCCTGGAGTCCACCGGGACAGTATAATTCACCCCTCCACTTT.

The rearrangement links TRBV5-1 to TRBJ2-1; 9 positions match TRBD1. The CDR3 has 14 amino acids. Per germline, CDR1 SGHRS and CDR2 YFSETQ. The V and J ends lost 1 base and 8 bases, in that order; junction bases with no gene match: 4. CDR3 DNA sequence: TGCGCCAGCAGCTTGAGGACAGGGGTCGATGAGCAGTTCTTC. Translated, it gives CASSLRTGVDEQFF.

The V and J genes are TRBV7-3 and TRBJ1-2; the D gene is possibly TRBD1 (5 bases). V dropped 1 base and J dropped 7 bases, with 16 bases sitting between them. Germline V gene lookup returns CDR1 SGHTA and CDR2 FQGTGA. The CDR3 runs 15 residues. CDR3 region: CASSLNAGSQVGYTF. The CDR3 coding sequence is TGTGCCAGCAGCTTAAATGCAGGGTCTCAGGTTGGCTACACCTTC. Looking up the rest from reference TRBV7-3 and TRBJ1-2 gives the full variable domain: GAGVSQTPSNKVTEKGKYVELRCDPISGHTALYWYRQSLGQGPEFLIYFQGTGAADDSGLPNDRFFAVRPEGSVSTLKIQRTERGDSAVYLCASSLNAGSQVGYTFGSGTRLTVV.

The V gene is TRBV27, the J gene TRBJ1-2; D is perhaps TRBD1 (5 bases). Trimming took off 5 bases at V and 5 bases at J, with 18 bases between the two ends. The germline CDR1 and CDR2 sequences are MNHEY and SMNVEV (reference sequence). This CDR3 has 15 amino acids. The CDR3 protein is CASSPNSAGRYGYTF. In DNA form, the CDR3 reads TGTGCCAGCAGTCCCAATTCCGCAGGGCGGTATGGCTACACCTTC.

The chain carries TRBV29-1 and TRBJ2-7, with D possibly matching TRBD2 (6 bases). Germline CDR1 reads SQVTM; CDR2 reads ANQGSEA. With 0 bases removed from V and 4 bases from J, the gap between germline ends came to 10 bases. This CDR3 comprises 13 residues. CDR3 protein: CSVEEESGYEQYF. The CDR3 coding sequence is TGCAGCGTTGAAGAAGAAAGCGGGTACGAGCAGTACTTC.

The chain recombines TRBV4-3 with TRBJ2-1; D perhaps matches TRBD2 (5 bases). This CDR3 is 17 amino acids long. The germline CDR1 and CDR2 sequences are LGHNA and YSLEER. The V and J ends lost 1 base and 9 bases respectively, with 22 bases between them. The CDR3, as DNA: TGCGCCAGCAGCCAAGGGGTGCGTAGGGTTCTAGCCCCTGAGCAGTTCTTC. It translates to CASSQGVRRVLAPEQFF.

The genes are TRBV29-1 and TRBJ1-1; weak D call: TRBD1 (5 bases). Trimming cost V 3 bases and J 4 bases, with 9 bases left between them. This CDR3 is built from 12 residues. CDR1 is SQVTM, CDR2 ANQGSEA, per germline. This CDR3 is CSVDQGGTEAFF. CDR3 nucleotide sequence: TGCAGCGTTGACCAGGGTGGCACTGAAGCTTTCTTT.

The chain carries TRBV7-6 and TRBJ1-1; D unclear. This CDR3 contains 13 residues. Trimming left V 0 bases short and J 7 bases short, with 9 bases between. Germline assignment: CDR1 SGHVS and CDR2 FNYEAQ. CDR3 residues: CASSLAHPGEAFF. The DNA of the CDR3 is TGTGCCAGCAGCTTAGCCCACCCGGGTGAAGCTTTCTTT.

CDR3 amino acids: CASSPLKAGNTIYF. CDR3 DNA: TGTGCCAGCTCACCACTGAAAGCCGGAAACACCATATATTTT. The V call is TRBV18, the J call TRBJ1-3; no reliable D call. There are 14 residues in the CDR3. V was shortened by 1 base and J by 4 bases, with 8 bases between the two germline ends. Germline V gives CDR1 KGHSH, CDR2 LQKENI.

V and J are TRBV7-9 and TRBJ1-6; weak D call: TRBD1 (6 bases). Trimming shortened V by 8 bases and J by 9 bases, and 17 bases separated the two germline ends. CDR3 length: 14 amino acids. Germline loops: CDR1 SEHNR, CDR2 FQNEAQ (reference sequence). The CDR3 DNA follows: TGTGCCAGCCGACACCGGGACATAGTTTCACCCCTCCACTTT. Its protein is CASRHRDIVSPLHF.

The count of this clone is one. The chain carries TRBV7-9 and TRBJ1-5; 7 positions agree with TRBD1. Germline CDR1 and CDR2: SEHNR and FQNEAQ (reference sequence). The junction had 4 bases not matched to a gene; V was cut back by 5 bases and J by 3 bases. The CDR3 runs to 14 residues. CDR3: CASSVGTANQPQHF. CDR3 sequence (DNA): TGTGCCAGCAGCGTCGGGACAGCCAATCAGCCCCAGCATTTT. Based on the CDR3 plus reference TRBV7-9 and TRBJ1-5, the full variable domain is DTGVSQNPRHKITKRGQNVTFRCDPISEHNRLYWYRQTLGQGPEFLTYFQNEAQLEKSRLLSDRFSAERPKGSFSTLEIQRTEQGDSAMYLCASSVGTANQPQHFGDGTRLSIL.

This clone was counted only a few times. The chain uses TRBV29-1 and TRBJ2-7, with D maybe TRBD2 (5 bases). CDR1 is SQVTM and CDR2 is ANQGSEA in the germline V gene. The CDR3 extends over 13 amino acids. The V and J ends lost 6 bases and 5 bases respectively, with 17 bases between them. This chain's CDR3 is CSVREPISDEQYF. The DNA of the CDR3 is TGCAGCGTCCGGGAACCAATCAGTGACGAGCAGTACTTC.

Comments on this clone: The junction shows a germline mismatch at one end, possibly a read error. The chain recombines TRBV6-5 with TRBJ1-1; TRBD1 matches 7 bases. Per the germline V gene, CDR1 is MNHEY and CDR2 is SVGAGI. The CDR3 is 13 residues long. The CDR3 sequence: CARSYWRDSEAFF. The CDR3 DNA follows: TGTGCCCGCAGTTACTGGAGGGACAGTGAAGCTTTCTTT.